Listed below are T cell receptor beta chains from one sample, sequenced in a study of chemoradiotherapy in HPV16-positive cancers. Repertoires were generated with immunoSEQ multiplex PCR, while TCRdb's copy carries only in-frame clones and drops some. The sample contains approximately 20,000 clones, approximately 83% of which appear only once. The sample in question was blood, obtained from a patient who underwent chemoradiotherapy. These receptor sequences come from a human donor with HPV-associated anogenital cancer. The CDR3 runs from the conserved cysteine through the conserved F or W. D genes are given only for firm matches. Clone size is shown for a subset of rows, as once, few, many or a class of expanded clone.

>.|TRBD1|TRBJ1-5|TRBV2|14
TGTGCCAGCAGTGCGCAGGGGGTAGATCAGCCCCAGCATTTT
CASSAQGVDQPQHF
>.|TRBD1|TRBJ1-6|TRBV10-3|15
TGTGCCACGGCCCCAGGACAGGGGGGGAATTCACCCCTCCACTTT
CATAPGQGGNSPLHF
>.|TRBD1|TRBJ1-6|TRBV5-6|18
TGTGCCAGCAGCTTAGGCCTCCCCGGACAGGGGGTGAATTCACCCCTCCACTTT
CASSLGLPGQGVNSPLHF
>once|.|TRBJ2-1|TRBV5-5|11
TGTGCCAGCAGCCTGTCCAATGAGCAGTTCTTC
CASSLSNEQFF
>.|.|TRBJ2-5|TRBV6-5|13
TGTGCCAGCAGAGGGTCGGGGAGGGAGACCCAGTACTTC
CASRGSGRETQYF
>.|.|TRBJ1-6|TRBV5-1|14
TGCGCCAGCAGCTTAGGGGCAGACAATTCACCCCTCCACTTT
CASSLGADNSPLHF
>.|.|TRBJ1-1|TRBV19|15
TGTGCCAGTACCCCGAGGAGACAGCCAAACACTGAAGCTTTCTTT
CASTPRRQPNTEAFF
>.|TRBD1|TRBJ1-1|TRBV6-5|13
TGTGCCAGCAGGGGGACAGTGGGGACTGAAGCTTTCTTT
CASRGTVGTEAFF
>.|.|TRBJ1-6|TRBV30|13
TGTGCCTGGAGTGTTAGAGACACCTCACCCCTCCACTTT
CAWSVRDTSPLHF
>.|TRBD1|TRBJ1-2|TRBV7-2|17
TGTGCCAGCAGCTTAGGGGGCGGAGGGGGCACTAACTATGGCTACACCTTC
CASSLGGGGGTNYGYTF
>.|TRBD1|TRBJ1-6|TRBV19|12
TGTGCCAGCAAAACAGGGGACTCACCCCTCCACTTT
CASKTGDSPLHF
>.|.|TRBJ2-5|TRBV7-2|15
TGTGCCAGCAGCCCCGACAGGCTCCAAGCGGAGACCCAGTACTTC
CASSPDRLQAETQYF
>.|TRBD1|TRBJ1-6|TRBV7-2|15
TGTGCCAGCAGCACACAGGGACAGACTAATTCACCCCTCCACTTT
CASSTQGQTNSPLHF
>.|.|TRBJ1-2|TRBV29-1|12
TGCAGCGTTGTCGGAAGGACTAATGGCTACACCTTC
CSVVGRTNGYTF
>.|.|TRBJ1-1|TRBV5-1|12
TGCGCCAGCAGCTTGGGGTACACTGAAGCTTTCTTT
CASSLGYTEAFF